This TCR beta chain is from a study of beta chain features in type 1 diabetes. Overall study findings and caveats: The naive, central memory and Treg TCRB repertoires looked more alike in patients than they did in healthy donors.

This clone was counted only a few times. Its specificity is not known. The CDR3 covers 15 residues. Trimming left V 0 bases short and J 0 bases short, with 4 bases between. The germline V gene encodes CDR1 SGHNT and CDR2 YYREEE (reference sequence). TCRB transcripts that were expressed got sequenced, as all of the isolated RNA had been reverse transcribed. Here immunoSEQ multiplex PCR was the method, and the copy in TCRdb shows in-frame clones only, minus some. This table has about 300,000 clones, 7.5% to 9.5% appearing once. This receptor was taken from a woman in her late teens or twenties in good health. Sequencing was performed on central memory CD4+ T cells from blood. V gene TRBV5-4 combines with J gene TRBJ2-6; no firm D call. The CDR3 DNA follows: TGTGCCAGCAGCTTGGATCTCTCTGGGGCCAACGTCCTGACTTTC. Protein: CASSLDLSGANVLTF.